This T cell receptor beta chain was captured by sequencing in a study of T cells in localized non-small cell lung cancer. This table comes from immunoSEQ multiplex PCR, and its TCRdb copy is limited to in-frame clones, with some not included. The data show approximately 88,000 clones, about nine tenths seen once. As concerns this clone: What it binds is unknown.

The germline gives CDR1 SGHDT, CDR2 YYEEEE. The CDR3 totals 13 residues. Unmatched junction bases numbered 8, after V lost 4 bases and J lost 7 bases. Study outcomes and limitations: Analysis by sequencing included only one tumor region, so heterogeneity remains possible. Appearing in adjacent lung were a median roughly 59 of the top 100 tumor clones. Highest T cell clonality was seen in uninvolved adjacent lung, surpassing that measured in tumor. Prolonged overall survival went with higher T cell density in the blood.

The source material was PBMCs, sampled before any cancer treatment. The chain links TRBV5-6 to TRBJ2-7; 7 nucleotides agree with TRBD1. The source of this sequence is a woman aged 35-75 years with stage II squamous cell lung carcinoma. CDR3 region: CASSTDRSLEQYF. In DNA, the CDR3 is TGTGCCAGCAGCACGGACAGGTCTCTTGAGCAGTACTTC. Full variable domain (missing parts from reference TRBV5-6 and TRBJ2-7): DAGVTQSPTHLIKTRGQQVTLRCSPKSGHDTVSWYQQALGQGPQFIFQYYEEEERQRGNFPDRFSGHQFPNYSSELNVNALLLGDSALYLCASSTDRSLEQYFGPGTRLTVT.